This TCR beta chain was recorded in a study of blood T cell repertoires in COVID-19. The CDR3 runs to 16 residues. The trim removed 2 bases at V and 0 bases at J, leaving 6 bases unmatched. Germline V CDR1 and CDR2: LNHDA, SQIVND (reference sequence). This clone was observed once. Libraries were prepared by immunoSEQ multiplex PCR; TCRdb keeps only in-frame clonotypes and omits some of them. There are fewer than 250,000 clones in the sample; about nine tenths occur only once, and approximately 1.6% lies in the top ten. The sequence came from an older man with acute or convalescent COVID-19. This chain uses TRBV19 with TRBJ1-1, with 7 bases lining up with TRBD1. Sequencing was carried out using peripheral blood. CDR3 sequence reads: CASSIPRGTVNTEAFF. The CDR3, as DNA: TGTGCCAGTAGTATACCCCGCGGGACAGTGAACACTGAAGCTTTCTTT.